Sequencing of this T cell receptor beta chain was carried out in a study of T cells expressing NK-cell markers. Study outcomes and limitations: In a few donors, dominant clonotypes made up about 25-65% of CD3+CD56-NKG2C+ cells.

TCRdb reprocessed the 5' RACE reads, keeping one entry per CDR3 protein, no DNA. In all, the sample yields a few hundred thousand distinct CDR3 sequences. Germline assignment: CDR1 SGHKS and CDR2 YYEKEE (reference sequence). The CDR3 spans 16 residues. About this clonotype itself: Antigen specificity is unknown.

The chain has TRBV5-5 and TRBJ2-7; TCRdb names TRBD2, which stays unverified in the absence of DNA. Material: blood T cells: a sorted CD56 or NKG2C T cell subset, CD4+ or CD8+ T cells, or bulk PBMC T cells (not recorded which). This TCR was sampled from a man younger than 30 in good health. CDR3 amino acids: CASSPGRSEDLYEQYF.